These T cell receptor beta chains were read from a single sample in a study of blood T cell repertoires in COVID-19. Here immunoSEQ multiplex PCR was the method, and the copy in TCRdb shows in-frame clones only, minus some. In the table there are 150,000 or so clones, around 89% of which are singletons. Sequencing was performed on peripheral blood. The receptor set was obtained from a man between 45 and 60 years old with acute or convalescent COVID-19. CDR3s include the opening cysteine and the closing phenylalanine or tryptophan. A D gene is named only where the DNA matches it firmly. Clone size, where shown, is once, few, many, or a class for clones that have expanded.

TRBJ2-5	TRBV30	-	TRBD2	14	CAWSKRGGSETQYF	TGTGCCTGGAGCAAGCGGGGGGGCTCCGAGACCCAGTACTTC
TRBJ1-2	TRBV19	once	-	12	CASSVDSYGYTF	TGTGCCAGTAGTGTGGACAGCTATGGCTACACCTTC
TRBJ1-2	TRBV5-1	-	TRBD1	20	CASSPLPGQGENRTNYGYTF	TGCGCCAGCAGCCCGCTCCCGGGACAGGGGGAGAACCGAACCAACTATGGCTACACCTTC
TRBJ1-1	TRBV7-6	-	-	13	CASSFRTDSQAFF	TGTGCCAGCAGCTTTCGGACAGATTCGCAAGCTTTCTTT
TRBJ2-1	TRBV7-2	-	-	14	CASSPGGFYNEQFF	TGTGCCAGCAGCCCTGGCGGGTTCTACAATGAGCAGTTCTTC
TRBJ1-4	TRBV3-1/TRBV3-2	-	TRBD1	13	CASTPGQGEKLFF	TGTGCCAGCACCCCGGGACAGGGGGAAAAACTGTTTTTT
TRBJ2-7	TRBV5-8	once	TRBD1	16	CASSLKEGTGRYEQYF	TGTGCCAGCAGCTTAAAAGAGGGGACAGGCCGCTACGAGCAGTACTTC
TRBJ2-1	TRBV11-3	-	TRBD1	16	CASSVTGQDGLNEQFF	TGTGCCAGCAGCGTAACGGGACAGGATGGGTTAAATGAGCAGTTCTTC
TRBJ1-3	TRBV19	-	-	17	CASSIFGRGYSGNTIYF	TGTGCCAGTAGTATATTCGGCAGGGGATACTCTGGAAACACCATATATTTT
TRBJ2-7	TRBV18	-	TRBD1	15	CASSSRQGSSYEQYF	TGTGCCAGCTCATCAAGACAGGGGAGCTCCTACGAGCAGTACTTC
TRBJ2-2	TRBV27	-	-	13	CASSPSRYRELFF	TGTGCCAGCAGTCCCTCGAGGTACCGGGAGCTGTTTTTT
TRBJ2-1	TRBV5-4	-	TRBD1	15	CASSQDRPSYNEQFF	TGTGCCAGCAGCCAGGACAGGCCCTCCTACAATGAGCAGTTCTTC
TRBJ2-7	TRBV6-1	-	-	15	CASSEWGSQEREQYF	TGTGCCAGCAGTGAATGGGGCTCCCAGGAGCGCGAGCAGTACTTC
TRBJ2-7	TRBV2	-	-	13	CASSVLFGSEQYF	TGTGCCAGCAGTGTGTTGTTCGGGAGCGAGCAGTACTTC